These 19 T cell receptor beta chains came from one sample sequenced in a study of T cell responses to AZD1222 COVID-19 vaccine. Some clones are missing from TCRdb's copy, which holds only in-frame ones; the method was immunoSEQ multiplex PCR. Of 65,000 to 80,000 clones listed, roughly nine tenths are singletons. The sample consisted of peripheral blood, taken on day 0 of MenACWY control vaccination. All receptors derive from an adult in good health.

This clone was seen a single time. The rearrangement uses TRBV5-5 and TRBJ1-1; 11 bases are a match to TRBD1. This CDR3 has 15 amino acids. With V trimmed by 4 bases and J by 4 bases, 6 bases remained unmatched. Germline V lookup: CDR1 SGHKS, CDR2 YYEKEE (reference sequence). This CDR3 is CASSRAGTGGTEAFF. The DNA for the CDR3 is TGTGCCAGCAGCAGAGCCGGGACAGGGGGCACTGAAGCTTTCTTT. Drawing the rest from reference TRBV5-5 and TRBJ1-1, the complete variable domain is DAGVTQSPTHLIKTRGQQVTLRCSPISGHKSVSWYQQVLGQGPQFIFQYYEKEERGRGNFPDRFSARQFPNYSSELNVNALLLGDSALYLCASSRAGTGGTEAFFGQGTRLTVV.

The chain couples TRBV5-1 to TRBJ1-2; weak D call: TRBD1 (5 bases). The ends were cut back, 4 bases at V and 0 bases at J, with 10 bases in the middle. Looked up from germline, CDR1 is SGHRS and CDR2 is YFSETQ. There are 14 residues in the CDR3. Here the CDR3 reads CASSITTANYGYTF. CDR3 coding DNA: TGCGCCAGCAGCATTACGACAGCTAACTATGGCTACACCTTC.

The chain is built from TRBV6-1 and TRBJ1-2, with D uncertain. This CDR3 is 14 amino acids long. The germline V gene encodes CDR1 MNHNS and CDR2 SASEGT. V lost 3 bases and J lost 8, with 16 bases in between. Written as DNA, the CDR3 is TGTGCCAGCAGTGAGTTGGCGGCAGCTGGAGGCTACACCTTC. This sequence encodes CASSELAAAGGYTF.

The chain carries TRBV19 and TRBJ2-1; possible D gene TRBD2, 6 bases. Trimming stripped 8 bases from V and 0 bases from J, with 14 bases between. Germline values: CDR1 LNHDA, CDR2 SQIVND (reference sequence). There are 15 residues in the CDR3. CDR3 loop: CASQRAQYSYNEQFF. CDR3 sequence (DNA): TGTGCCAGTCAGCGGGCCCAATACTCCTACAATGAGCAGTTCTTC.

The V call is TRBV6-2 or TRBV6-3, the J call TRBJ2-3; D might be TRBD1 or TRBD2, each matching 5 bases. Germline V CDR1 and CDR2: MNHEY, SVGEGT. The ends were cut back, 1 base at V and 2 bases at J, with 7 bases in the middle. The CDR3 length is 14 residues. CDR3 sequence reads: CASSYLGTTDTQYF. The CDR3 coding sequence is TGTGCCAGCAGTTACTTGGGGACCACAGATACGCAGTATTTT.

The genes are TRBV27 and TRBJ1-6, with D perhaps TRBD1 (5 bases). This CDR3 has 15 residues. Germline V CDR1 and CDR2: MNHEY, SMNVEV (reference sequence). Trimming cost V 3 bases and J 6 bases, with 12 bases left between them. DNA of the CDR3: TGTGCCAGCAGTTTCACCGGGACGGGTAATTCACCCCTCCACTTT. It specifies CASSFTGTGNSPLHF.

This clone was seen a single time. Distinct nucleotide sequences in the sample also encode this CDR3. The rearrangement links TRBV29-1 to TRBJ2-5; D ambiguous. Trimming removed 3 bases from V and 1 base from J, with 9 bases in between. Germline CDR1 SQVTM, CDR2 ANQGSEA. The CDR3 contains 13 residues. The CDR3 sequence: CSVDLAAQETQYF. Written as DNA, the CDR3 is TGCAGCGTTGACCTGGCAGCCCAAGAGACCCAGTACTTC.

This chain connects TRBV7-9 to TRBJ1-5, with 9 bases aligning to TRBD1. CDR3 length: 17 residues. V lost 4 bases and J lost 1; bases outside the gene matches: 8. From germline, CDR1 is SEHNR and CDR2 FQNEAQ (reference sequence). The CDR3 DNA is TGTGCCAGCAGCTCCCCAGCGGGACAGGGAAGCAATCAGCCCCAGCATTTT. It codes for CASSSPAGQGSNQPQHF.

This clone was found once. The chain recombines TRBV28 with TRBJ1-6; 7 positions agree with TRBD1. V shed 7 bases, J shed 13 bases, and the junction held 19 bases outside the gene matches. CDR1 and CDR2 (germline): MDHEN, SYDVKM. This CDR3 spans 16 amino acids. In DNA form, the CDR3 reads TGTGCCAGCAACAGAAAGGGGGGCGCAGGGGGAACGCCCCTCCACTTT. It encodes CASNRKGGAGGTPLHF.

This clone has just one count. The gene calls are TRBV27 and TRBJ2-5; D is unclear. Trimming shortened V by 5 bases and J by 0 bases, and 4 bases separated the two germline ends. The CDR3 spans 12 residues. Germline V CDR1 and CDR2: MNHEY, SMNVEV (reference sequence). This CDR3 reads CASSPNQETQYF. The CDR3 nucleotides read TGTGCCAGCAGTCCCAACCAAGAGACCCAGTACTTC.

This clone has just a few counts. The chain is built from TRBV6-5 and TRBJ2-5, with 10 bases fitting TRBD1. This CDR3 region has 15 residues. V was clipped by 5 bases and J by 1 base; unmatched bases: 4. Per germline, CDR1 MNHEY and CDR2 SVGAGI. The CDR3 DNA reads TGTGCCAGCAGTATCGACAGGGGGCCCCAAGAGACCCAGTACTTC. It encodes CASSIDRGPQETQYF.

There are a few counts of this clone. V gene TRBV6-5 combines with J gene TRBJ1-1; 7 nucleotides match TRBD1. The CDR3 spans 16 residues. V trimming: 2 bases; J trimming: 6 bases; junction bases outside the gene matches: 12. CDR1 and CDR2 (germline): MNHEY, SVGAGI. CDR3 in DNA: TGTGCCAGCAGTTACACAATGACAGGGAAGAGGCCTGAAGCTTTCTTT. Translated: CASSYTMTGKRPEAFF.

V is TRBV28 and J is TRBJ2-3; 13 nucleotides align to TRBD2. Per germline, CDR1 MDHEN and CDR2 SYDVKM. CDR3 length: 18 amino acids. Trimming took 10 bases from V and 2 from J; bases not matched to a gene: 15. CDR3 sequence (DNA): TGTGCCATCTACCCGGGACTAGCGGGACTGGGGGACACAGATACGCAGTATTTT. Amino acid sequence: CAIYPGLAGLGDTDTQYF.

CDR3 in DNA: TGTGCCAGCAGCCAAGATACGGACATGGCAGATACGCAGTATTTT. Its translation is CASSQDTDMADTQYF. This sequence joins TRBV3-1 (or the pseudogene TRBV3-2) and TRBJ2-3; weak D call: TRBD1 (5 bases). The V gene lost 0 bases and the J gene lost 4 bases, with 11 bases spanning the gap. The germline CDR1 and CDR2 sequences are LGHDT and YNNKEL (reference sequence). The CDR3 runs to 15 residues.

The CDR3 sequence is CASSLGLAGYEQFF. The CDR3 nucleotides are TGTGCCAGCAGTTTAGGACTAGCGGGATATGAGCAGTTCTTC. The rearrangement joins TRBV27 to TRBJ2-1; 12 nucleotides match TRBD2. In germline, CDR1 is MNHEY, CDR2 SMNVEV (reference sequence). The ends lost 2 bases at V and 8 bases at J; junction bases unmatched: 1. CDR3 length: 14 residues.

The chain has TRBV10-3 and TRBJ1-1; 9 bases agree with TRBD1. Germline V gene lookup returns CDR1 ENHRY and CDR2 SYGVKD. The trim removed 2 bases at V and 1 base at J, leaving 2 bases unmatched. The CDR3 sequence is 15 residues long. The chain's CDR3 is CAISERGQGNTEAFF. In nucleotides, the CDR3 is TGTGCCATCAGTGAGCGGGGACAGGGGAACACTGAAGCTTTCTTT.

The chain has TRBV5-5 and TRBJ2-7, with a weak D call TRBD2 (7 bases). CDR3 length: 14 amino acids. V lost 2 bases and J lost 4, with 13 bases in between. From germline, CDR1 is SGHKS and CDR2 YYEKEE (reference sequence). The CDR3 DNA sequence: TGTGCCAGCAGCTTTTGGGGAGGGGGGTACGAGCAGTACTTC. Translation gives CASSFWGGGYEQYF.

The gene calls are TRBV15 and TRBJ1-4, with 8 bases fitting TRBD1. The CDR3 has 17 amino acids. The germline gives CDR1 LNHNV, CDR2 YYDKDF (reference sequence). Losses at the gene ends were 3 bases for V and 0 bases for J; bases not matched to a gene: 6. CDR3 sequence: CATSRAGGYATNEKLFF. The CDR3 DNA follows: TGTGCCACCAGCAGGGCAGGGGGCTATGCAACTAATGAAAAACTGTTTTTT. Full variable domain (rest looked up from reference TRBV15 and TRBJ1-4): DAMVIQNPRYQVTQFGKPVTLSCSQTLNHNVMYWYQQKSSQAPKLLFHYYDKDFNNEADTPDNFQSRRPNTSFCFLDIRSPGLGDTAMYLCATSRAGGYATNEKLFFGSGTQLSVL.

Only one count was recorded for this clone. The rearrangement uses TRBV29-1 and TRBJ2-1; D call uncertain. The V end lost 6 bases, the J end lost 7 bases, and 16 bases lay between the germline ends. The germline gives CDR1 SQVTM, CDR2 ANQGSEA. CDR3 size: 13 residues. The CDR3: CSVRKAVGNEQFF. The DNA of the CDR3 is TGCAGCGTCCGGAAGGCGGTGGGTAATGAGCAGTTCTTC.